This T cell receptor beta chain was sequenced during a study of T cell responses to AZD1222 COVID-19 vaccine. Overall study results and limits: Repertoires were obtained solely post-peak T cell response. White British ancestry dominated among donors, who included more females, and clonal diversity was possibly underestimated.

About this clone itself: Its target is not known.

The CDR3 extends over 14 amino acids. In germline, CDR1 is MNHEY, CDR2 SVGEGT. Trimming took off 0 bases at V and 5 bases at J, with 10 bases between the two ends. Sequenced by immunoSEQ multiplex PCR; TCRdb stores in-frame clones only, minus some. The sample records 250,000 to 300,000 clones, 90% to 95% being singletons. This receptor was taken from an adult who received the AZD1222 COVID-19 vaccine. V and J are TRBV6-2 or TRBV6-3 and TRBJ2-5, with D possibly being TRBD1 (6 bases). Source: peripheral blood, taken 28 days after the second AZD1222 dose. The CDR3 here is CASSYSGTRETQYF. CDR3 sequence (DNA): TGTGCCAGCAGTTACTCGGGGACAAGGGAGACCCAGTACTTC.